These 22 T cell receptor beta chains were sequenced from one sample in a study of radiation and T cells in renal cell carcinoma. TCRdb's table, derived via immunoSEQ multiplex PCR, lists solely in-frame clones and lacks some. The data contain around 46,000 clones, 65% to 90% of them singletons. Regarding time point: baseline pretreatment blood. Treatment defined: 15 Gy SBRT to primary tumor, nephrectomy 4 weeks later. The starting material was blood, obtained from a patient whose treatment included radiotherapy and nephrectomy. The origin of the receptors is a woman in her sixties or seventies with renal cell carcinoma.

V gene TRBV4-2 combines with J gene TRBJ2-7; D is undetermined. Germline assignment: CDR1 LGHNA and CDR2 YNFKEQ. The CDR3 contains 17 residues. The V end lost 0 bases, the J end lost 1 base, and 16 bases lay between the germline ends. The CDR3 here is CASSQDHSAVSSYEQYF. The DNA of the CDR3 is TGTGCCAGCAGCCAAGATCACTCGGCGGTTTCTTCCTACGAGCAGTACTTC.

The CDR3 here is CASSWRGAGETQYF. CDR3 bases: TGTGCCAGCAGCTGGAGAGGGGCTGGAGAGACCCAGTACTTC. This rearrangement joins TRBV7-3 to TRBJ2-5; D is possibly TRBD1 or TRBD2 (5 bases each). Germline V gene lookup returns CDR1 SGHTA and CDR2 FQGTGA. The V end lost 4 bases, the J end lost 4 bases, and 13 bases lay between the germline ends. The CDR3 runs to 14 residues.

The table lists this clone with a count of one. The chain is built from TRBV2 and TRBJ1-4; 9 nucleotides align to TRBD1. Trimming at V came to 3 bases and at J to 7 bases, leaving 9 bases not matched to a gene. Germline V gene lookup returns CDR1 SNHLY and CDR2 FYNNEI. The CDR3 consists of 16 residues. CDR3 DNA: TGTGCCAGCAGTGATTGGACTCAGGACAGGGGTGAAAAACTGTTTTTT. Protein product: CASSDWTQDRGEKLFF.

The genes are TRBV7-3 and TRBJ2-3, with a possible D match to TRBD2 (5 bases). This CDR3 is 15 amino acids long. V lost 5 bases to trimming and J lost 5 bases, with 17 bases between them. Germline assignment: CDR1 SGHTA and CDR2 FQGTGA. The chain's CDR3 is CASSPVGGGGDTQYF. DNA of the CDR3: TGTGCCAGCAGCCCAGTGGGCGGCGGAGGAGATACGCAGTATTTT.

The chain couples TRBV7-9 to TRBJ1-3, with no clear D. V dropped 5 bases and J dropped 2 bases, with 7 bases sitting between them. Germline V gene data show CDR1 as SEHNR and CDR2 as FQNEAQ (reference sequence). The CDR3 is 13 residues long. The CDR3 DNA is TGTGCCAGCAGCCCCTTAGCTGGAAACACCATATATTTT. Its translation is CASSPLAGNTIYF.

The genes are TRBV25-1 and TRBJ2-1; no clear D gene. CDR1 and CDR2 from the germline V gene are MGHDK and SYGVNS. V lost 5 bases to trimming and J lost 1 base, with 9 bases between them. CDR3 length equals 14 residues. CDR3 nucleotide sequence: TGTGCCAGCAGTCCAAACCCTTCCTACAATGAGCAGTTCTTC. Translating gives CASSPNPSYNEQFF.

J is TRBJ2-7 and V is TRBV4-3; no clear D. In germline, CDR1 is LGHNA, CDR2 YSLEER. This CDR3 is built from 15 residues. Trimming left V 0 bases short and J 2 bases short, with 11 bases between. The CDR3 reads CASSQDRGSPYEQYF. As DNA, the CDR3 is TGCGCCAGCAGCCAAGATCGAGGAAGTCCCTACGAGCAGTACTTC.

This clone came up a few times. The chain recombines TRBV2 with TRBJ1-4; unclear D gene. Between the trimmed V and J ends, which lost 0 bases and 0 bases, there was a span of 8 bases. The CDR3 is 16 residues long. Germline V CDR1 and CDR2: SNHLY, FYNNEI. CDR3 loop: CASSEAGFTTNEKLFF. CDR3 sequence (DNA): TGTGCCAGCAGTGAAGCGGGATTCACAACTAATGAAAAACTGTTTTTT.

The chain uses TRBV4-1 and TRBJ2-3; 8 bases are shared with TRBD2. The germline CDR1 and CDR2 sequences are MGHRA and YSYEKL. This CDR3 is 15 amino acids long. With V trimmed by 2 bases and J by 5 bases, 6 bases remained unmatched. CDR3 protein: CASSQTGGPGDTQYF. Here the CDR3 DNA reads TGCGCCAGCAGCCAAACGGGGGGGCCTGGAGATACGCAGTATTTT.

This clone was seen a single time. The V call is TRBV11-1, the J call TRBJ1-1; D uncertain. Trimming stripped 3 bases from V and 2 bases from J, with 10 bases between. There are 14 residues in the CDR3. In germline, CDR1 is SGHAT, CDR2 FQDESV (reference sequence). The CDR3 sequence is CASSFYPGNTEAFF. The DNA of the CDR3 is TGTGCCAGCAGCTTTTACCCGGGAAACACTGAAGCTTTCTTT.

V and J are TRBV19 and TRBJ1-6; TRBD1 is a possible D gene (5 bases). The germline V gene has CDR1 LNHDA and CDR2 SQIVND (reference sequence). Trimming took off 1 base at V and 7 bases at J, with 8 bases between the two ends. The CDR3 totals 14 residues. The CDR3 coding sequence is TGTGCCAGTAGTATAGGCGGGGCCAATTCACCCCTCCACTTT. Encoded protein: CASSIGGANSPLHF. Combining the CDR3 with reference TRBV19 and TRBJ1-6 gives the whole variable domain DGGITQSPKYLFRKEGQNVTLSCEQNLNHDAMYWYRQDPGQGLRLIYYSQIVNDFQKGDIAEGYSVSREKKESFPLTVTSAQKNPTAFYLCASSIGGANSPLHFGNGTRLTVT.

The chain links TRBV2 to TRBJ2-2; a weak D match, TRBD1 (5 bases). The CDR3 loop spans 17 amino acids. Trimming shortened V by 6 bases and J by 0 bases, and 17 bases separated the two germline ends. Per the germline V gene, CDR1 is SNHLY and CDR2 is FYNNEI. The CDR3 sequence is CASRGDQIYTNTGELFF. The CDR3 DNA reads TGTGCCAGCAGAGGGGATCAGATTTATACGAACACCGGGGAGCTGTTTTTT.

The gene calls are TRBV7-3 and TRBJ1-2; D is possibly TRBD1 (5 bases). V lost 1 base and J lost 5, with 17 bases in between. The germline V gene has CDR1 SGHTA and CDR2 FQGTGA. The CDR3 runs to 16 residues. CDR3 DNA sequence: TGTGCCAGCAGCTTAAGGGGACGCCGTAAAGGGTATGGCTACACCTTC. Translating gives CASSLRGRRKGYGYTF. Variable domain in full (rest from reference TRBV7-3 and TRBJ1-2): GAGVSQTPSNKVTEKGKYVELRCDPISGHTALYWYRQSLGQGPEFLIYFQGTGAADDSGLPNDRFFAVRPEGSVSTLKIQRTERGDSAVYLCASSLRGRRKGYGYTFGSGTRLTVV.

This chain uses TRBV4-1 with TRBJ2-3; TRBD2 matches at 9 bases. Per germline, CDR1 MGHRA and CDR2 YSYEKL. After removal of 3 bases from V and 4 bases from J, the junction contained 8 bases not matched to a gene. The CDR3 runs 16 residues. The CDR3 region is CASSHIRSGGSDTQYF. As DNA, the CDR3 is TGCGCCAGCAGCCATATCCGGAGCGGGGGGTCAGATACGCAGTATTTT.

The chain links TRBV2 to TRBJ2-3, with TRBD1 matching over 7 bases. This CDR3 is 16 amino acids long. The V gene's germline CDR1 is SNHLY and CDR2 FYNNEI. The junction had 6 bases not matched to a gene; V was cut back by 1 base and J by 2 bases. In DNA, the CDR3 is TGTGCCAGCAGTGAAGTCCGGACAGGATCCACAGATACGCAGTATTTT. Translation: CASSEVRTGSTDTQYF.

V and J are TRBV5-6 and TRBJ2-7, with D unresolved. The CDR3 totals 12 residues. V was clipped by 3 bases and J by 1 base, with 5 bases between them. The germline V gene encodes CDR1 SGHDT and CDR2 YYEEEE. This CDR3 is CASSWTSYEQYF. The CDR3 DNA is TGTGCCAGCAGCTGGACGTCCTACGAGCAGTACTTC.

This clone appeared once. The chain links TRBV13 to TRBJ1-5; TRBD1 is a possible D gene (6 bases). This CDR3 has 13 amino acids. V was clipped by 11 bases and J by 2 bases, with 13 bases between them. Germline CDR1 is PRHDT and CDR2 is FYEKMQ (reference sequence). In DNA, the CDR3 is TGTGCCGGAACAGGGACGGGCAATCAGCCCCAGCATTTT. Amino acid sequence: CAGTGTGNQPQHF.

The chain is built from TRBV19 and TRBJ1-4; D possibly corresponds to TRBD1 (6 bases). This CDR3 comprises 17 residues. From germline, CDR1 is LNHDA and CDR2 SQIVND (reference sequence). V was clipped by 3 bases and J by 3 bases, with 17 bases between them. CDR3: CASSMPRGGGPNEKLFF. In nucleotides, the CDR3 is TGTGCCAGTAGTATGCCCCGCGGAGGGGGGCCTAATGAAAAACTGTTTTTT.

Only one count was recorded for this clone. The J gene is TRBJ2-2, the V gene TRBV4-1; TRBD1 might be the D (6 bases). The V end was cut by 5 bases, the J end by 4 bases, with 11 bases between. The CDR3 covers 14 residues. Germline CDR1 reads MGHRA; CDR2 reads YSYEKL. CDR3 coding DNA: TGCGCCAGCAGCATAACAGGGCCCACCGGGGAGCTGTTTTTT. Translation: CASSITGPTGELFF.

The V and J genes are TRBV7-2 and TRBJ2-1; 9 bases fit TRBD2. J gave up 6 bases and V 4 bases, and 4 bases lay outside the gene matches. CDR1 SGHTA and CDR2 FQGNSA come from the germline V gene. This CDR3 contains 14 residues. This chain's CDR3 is CASSSSGDANEQFF. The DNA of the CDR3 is TGTGCCAGCAGCTCTAGCGGGGATGCCAATGAGCAGTTCTTC.

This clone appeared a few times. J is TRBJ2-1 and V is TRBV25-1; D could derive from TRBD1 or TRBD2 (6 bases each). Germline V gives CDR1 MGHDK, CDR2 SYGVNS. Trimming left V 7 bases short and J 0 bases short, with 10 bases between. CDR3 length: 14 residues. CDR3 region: CASTGGPSYNEQFF. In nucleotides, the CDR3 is TGTGCCAGCACCGGGGGCCCCTCCTACAATGAGCAGTTCTTC. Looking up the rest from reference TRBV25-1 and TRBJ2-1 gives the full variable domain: EADIYQTPRYLVIGTGKKITLECSQTMGHDKMYWYQQDPGMELHLIHYSYGVNSTEKGDLSSESTVSRIRTEHFPLTLESARPSHTSQYLCASTGGPSYNEQFFGPGTRLTVL.

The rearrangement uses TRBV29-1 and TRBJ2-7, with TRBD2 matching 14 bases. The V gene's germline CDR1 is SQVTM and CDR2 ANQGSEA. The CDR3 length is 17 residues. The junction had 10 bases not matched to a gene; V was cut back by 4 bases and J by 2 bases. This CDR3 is CSVGGLAGAGGTYEQYF. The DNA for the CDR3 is TGCAGCGTTGGGGGACTAGCGGGAGCTGGGGGGACCTACGAGCAGTACTTC.